The present T cell receptor (beta chain) was sequenced within a study of shared clonotypes between healthy human individuals. Study conclusions and caveats: Clonotypes which were not shared had lower generation probabilities than clonotypes that all four donors shared. The authors sampled blood alone, and tissue repertoires likely differ.

In the original workflow: ImmunoSEQ output lacked quality scores and full-length reads, limiting matched filtering. Sequenced by immunoSEQ multiplex PCR; TCRdb stores in-frame clones only, minus some. V, J and clone size were drawn from that table, and D and trimming were deduced from the DNA. The data show 850,000 to 1,100,000 clones, with 70% to 80% seen just once and about 0.94% held by the top ten. About this clone itself: Its target is unknown.

The germline gives CDR1 SGHKS, CDR2 YYEKEE (reference sequence). Unmatched junction bases numbered 7, after V lost 4 bases and J lost 4 bases. This CDR3 has 15 amino acids. What was sequenced was memory CD4+ T cells from PBMCs. Subset of the sample: CD45RA-negative fraction. The V gene is TRBV5-5, the J gene TRBJ1-2, with 10 bases that match TRBD1. The receptor was isolated from a man younger than 30 in good health. Some clones in this sample may be carry-over from other donors' samples. CDR3 DNA sequence: TGTGCCAGCAGCCCGTCGGGACAGGGGACCTATGGCTACACCTTC. As protein: CASSPSGQGTYGYTF.